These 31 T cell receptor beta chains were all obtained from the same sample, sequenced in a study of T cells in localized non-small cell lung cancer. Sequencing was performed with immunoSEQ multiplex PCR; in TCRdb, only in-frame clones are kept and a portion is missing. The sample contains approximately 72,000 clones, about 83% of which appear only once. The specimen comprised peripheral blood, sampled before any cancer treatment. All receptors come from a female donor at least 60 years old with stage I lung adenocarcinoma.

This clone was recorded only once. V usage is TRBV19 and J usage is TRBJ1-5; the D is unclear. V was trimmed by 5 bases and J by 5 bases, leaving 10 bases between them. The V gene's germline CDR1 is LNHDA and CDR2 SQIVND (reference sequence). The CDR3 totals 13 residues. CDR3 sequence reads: CASSYQGDQPQHF. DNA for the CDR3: TGTGCCAGTAGTTACCAAGGAGATCAGCCCCAGCATTTT.

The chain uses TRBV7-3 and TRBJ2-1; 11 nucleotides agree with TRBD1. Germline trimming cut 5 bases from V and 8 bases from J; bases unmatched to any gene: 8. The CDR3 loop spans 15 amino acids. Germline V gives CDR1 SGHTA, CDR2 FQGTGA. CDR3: CASSRRTGGADEQFF. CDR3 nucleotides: TGTGCCAGCAGCAGACGGACAGGGGGCGCCGATGAGCAGTTCTTC.

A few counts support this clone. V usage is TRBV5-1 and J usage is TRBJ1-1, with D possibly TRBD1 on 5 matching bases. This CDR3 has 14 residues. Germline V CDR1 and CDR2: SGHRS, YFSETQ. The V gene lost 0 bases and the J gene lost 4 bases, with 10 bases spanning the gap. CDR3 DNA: TGCGCCAGCAGCTTGGATTGGGGGAGCACTGAAGCTTTCTTT. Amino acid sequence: CASSLDWGSTEAFF.

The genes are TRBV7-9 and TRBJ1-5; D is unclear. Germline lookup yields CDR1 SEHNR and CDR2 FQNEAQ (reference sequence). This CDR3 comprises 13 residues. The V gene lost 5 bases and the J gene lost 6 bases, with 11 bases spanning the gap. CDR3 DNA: TGTGCCAGCAGCCTCGTCGGAAGTCAGCCCCAGCATTTT. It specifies CASSLVGSQPQHF.

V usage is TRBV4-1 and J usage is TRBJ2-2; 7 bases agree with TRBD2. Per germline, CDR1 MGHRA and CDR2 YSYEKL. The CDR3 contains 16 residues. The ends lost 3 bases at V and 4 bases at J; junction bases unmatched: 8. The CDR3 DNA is TGCGCCAGCAGCCATAAGAGCGGGGCGGGCACCGGGGAGCTGTTTTTT. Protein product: CASSHKSGAGTGELFF.

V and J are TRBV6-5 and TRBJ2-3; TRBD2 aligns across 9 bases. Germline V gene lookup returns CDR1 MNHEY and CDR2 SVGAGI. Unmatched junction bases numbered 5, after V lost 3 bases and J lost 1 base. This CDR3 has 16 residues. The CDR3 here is CASSYLASGGTDTQYF. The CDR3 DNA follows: TGTGCCAGCAGTTATCTGGCTAGCGGGGGCACAGATACGCAGTATTTT.

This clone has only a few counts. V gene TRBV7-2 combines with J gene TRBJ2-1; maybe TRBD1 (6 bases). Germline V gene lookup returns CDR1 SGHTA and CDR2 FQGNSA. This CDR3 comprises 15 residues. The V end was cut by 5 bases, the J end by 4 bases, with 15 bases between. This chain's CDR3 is CASSATGSTYNEQFF. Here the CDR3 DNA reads TGTGCCAGCAGCGCAACAGGGTCCACATACAATGAGCAGTTCTTC.

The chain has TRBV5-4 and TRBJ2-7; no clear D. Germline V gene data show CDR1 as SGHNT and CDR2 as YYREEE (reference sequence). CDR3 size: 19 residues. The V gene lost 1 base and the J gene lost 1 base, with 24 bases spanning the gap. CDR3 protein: CASSLRLLVASYGSYEQYF. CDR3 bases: TGTGCCAGCAGCTTGAGGTTATTGGTAGCCTCCTATGGGTCCTACGAGCAGTACTTC.

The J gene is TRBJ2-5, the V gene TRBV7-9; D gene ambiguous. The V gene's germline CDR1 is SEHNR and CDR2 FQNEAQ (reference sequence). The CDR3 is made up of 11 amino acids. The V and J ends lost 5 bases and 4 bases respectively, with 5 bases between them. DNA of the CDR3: TGTGCCAGCAGCCGCCGAGAGACCCAGTACTTC. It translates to CASSRRETQYF.

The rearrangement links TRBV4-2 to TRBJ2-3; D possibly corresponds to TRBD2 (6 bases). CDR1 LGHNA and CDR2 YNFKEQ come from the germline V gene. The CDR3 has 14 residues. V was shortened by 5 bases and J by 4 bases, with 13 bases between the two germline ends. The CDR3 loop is CASSYTRLADTQYF. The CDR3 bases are TGTGCCAGCAGCTATACCCGACTAGCAGATACGCAGTATTTT.

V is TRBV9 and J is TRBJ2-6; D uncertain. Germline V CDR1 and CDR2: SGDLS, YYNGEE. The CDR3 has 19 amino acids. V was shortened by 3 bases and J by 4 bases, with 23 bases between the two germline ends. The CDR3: CASSDDPSALARGANVLTF. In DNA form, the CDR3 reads TGTGCCAGCAGCGACGATCCTTCGGCCCTGGCTCGAGGGGCCAACGTCCTGACTTTC.

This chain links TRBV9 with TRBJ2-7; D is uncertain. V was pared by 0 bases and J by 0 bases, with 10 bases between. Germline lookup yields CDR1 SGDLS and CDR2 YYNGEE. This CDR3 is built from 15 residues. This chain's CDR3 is CASSVALGSSYEQYF. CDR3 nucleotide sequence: TGTGCCAGCAGCGTAGCTTTAGGAAGCTCCTACGAGCAGTACTTC.

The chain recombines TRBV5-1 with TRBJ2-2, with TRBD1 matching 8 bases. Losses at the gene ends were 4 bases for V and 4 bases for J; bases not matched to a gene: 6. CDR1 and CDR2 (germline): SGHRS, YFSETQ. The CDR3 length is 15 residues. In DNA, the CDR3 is TGCGCCAGCAGCGACCCCGACAGGGGCACCGGGGAGCTGTTTTTT. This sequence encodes CASSDPDRGTGELFF.

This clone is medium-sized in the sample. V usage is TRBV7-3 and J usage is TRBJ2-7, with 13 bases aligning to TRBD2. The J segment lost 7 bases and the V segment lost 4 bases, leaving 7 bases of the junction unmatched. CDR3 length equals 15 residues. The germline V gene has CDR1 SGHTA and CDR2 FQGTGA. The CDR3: CASSSSGLAGDEQYF. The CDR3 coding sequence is TGTGCCAGCAGCTCCTCCGGACTAGCGGGAGATGAGCAGTACTTC.

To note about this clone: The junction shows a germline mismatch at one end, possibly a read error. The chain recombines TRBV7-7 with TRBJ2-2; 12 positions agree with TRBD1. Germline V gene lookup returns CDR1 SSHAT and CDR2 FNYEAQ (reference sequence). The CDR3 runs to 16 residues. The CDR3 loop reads CASRRTGTGGPGELFF. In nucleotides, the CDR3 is TGTGCTAGCAGGCGGACCGGGACAGGGGGCCCCGGGGAGCTGTTTTTT.

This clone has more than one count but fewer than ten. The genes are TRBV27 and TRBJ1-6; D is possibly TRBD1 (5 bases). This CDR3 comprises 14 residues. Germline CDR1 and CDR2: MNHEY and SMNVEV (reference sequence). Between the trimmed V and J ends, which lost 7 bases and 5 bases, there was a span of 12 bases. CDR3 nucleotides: TGTGCCAGCAAACTAGGGGTAAATAATTCACCCCTCCACTTT. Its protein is CASKLGVNNSPLHF.

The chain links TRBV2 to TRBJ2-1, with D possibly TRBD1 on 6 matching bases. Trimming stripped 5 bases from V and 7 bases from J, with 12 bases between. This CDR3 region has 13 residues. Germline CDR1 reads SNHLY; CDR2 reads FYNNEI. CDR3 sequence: CASSTGPWNEQFF. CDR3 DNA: TGTGCCAGCAGTACAGGGCCGTGGAATGAGCAGTTCTTC. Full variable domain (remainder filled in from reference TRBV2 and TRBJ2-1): EPEVTQTPSHQVTQMGQEVILRCVPISNHLYFYWYRQILGQKVEFLVSFYNNEISEKSEIFDDQFSVERPDGSNFTLKIRSTKLEDSAMYFCASSTGPWNEQFFGPGTRLTVL.

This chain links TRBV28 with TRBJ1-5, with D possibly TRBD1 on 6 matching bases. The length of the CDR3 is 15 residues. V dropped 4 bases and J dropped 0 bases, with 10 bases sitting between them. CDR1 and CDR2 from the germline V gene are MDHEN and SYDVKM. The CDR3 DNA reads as TGTGCCAGCAGTTCGGGACAAGGTAGCAATCAGCCCCAGCATTTT. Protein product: CASSSGQGSNQPQHF. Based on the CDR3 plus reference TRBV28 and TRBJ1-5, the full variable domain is DVKVTQSSRYLVKRTGEKVFLECVQDMDHENMFWYRQDPGLGLRLIYFSYDVKMKEKGDIPEGYSVSREKKERFSLILESASTNQTSMYLCASSSGQGSNQPQHFGDGTRLSIL.

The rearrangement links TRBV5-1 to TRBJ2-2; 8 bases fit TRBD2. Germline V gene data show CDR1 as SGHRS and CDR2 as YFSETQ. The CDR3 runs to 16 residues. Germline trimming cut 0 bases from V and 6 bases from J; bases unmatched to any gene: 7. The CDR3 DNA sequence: TGCGCCAGCAGCTTGGCCCCGGGAGGGGGAGCCGGGGAGCTGTTTTTT. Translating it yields CASSLAPGGGAGELFF.

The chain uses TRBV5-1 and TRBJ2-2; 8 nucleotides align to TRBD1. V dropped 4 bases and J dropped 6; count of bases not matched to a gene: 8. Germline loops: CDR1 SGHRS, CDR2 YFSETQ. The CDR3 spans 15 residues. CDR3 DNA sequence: TGCGCCAGCAGCCCCGGACAGGGAAGCTCCGGGGAGCTGTTTTTT. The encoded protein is CASSPGQGSSGELFF.

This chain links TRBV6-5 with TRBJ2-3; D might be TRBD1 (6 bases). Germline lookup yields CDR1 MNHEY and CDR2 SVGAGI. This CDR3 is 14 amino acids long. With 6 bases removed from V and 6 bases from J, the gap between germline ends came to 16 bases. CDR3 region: CASRHNNRADTQYF. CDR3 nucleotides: TGTGCCAGCAGACATAATAACAGGGCGGATACGCAGTATTTT.

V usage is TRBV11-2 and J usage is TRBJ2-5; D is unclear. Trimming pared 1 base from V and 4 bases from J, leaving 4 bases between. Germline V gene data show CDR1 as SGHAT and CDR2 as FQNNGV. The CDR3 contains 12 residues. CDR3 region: CASSLVLETQYF. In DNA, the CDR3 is TGTGCCAGCAGCTTAGTTCTAGAGACCCAGTACTTC.

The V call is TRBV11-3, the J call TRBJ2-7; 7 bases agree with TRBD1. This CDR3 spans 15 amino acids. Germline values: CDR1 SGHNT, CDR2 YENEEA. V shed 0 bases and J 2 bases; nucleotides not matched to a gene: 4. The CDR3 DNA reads TGTGCCAGCAGCTTAGATTTCGACAGGGCCTACGAGCAGTACTTC. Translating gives CASSLDFDRAYEQYF.

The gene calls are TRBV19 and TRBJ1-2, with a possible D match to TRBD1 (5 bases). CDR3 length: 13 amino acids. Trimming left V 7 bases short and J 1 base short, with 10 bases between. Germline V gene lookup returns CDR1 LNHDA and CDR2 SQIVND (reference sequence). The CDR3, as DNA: TGTGCCAGTACCCCGGGGGGTAACTATGGCTACACCTTC. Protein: CASTPGGNYGYTF.

CDR3 loop: CASTGSWADTQYF. The DNA for the CDR3 is TGTGCCAGTACAGGGTCCTGGGCAGATACGCAGTATTTT. V gene TRBV19 combines with J gene TRBJ2-3; D is possibly TRBD1 (5 bases). The CDR3 consists of 13 residues. Trimming shortened V by 7 bases and J by 4 bases, and 12 bases separated the two germline ends. Germline CDR1 LNHDA, CDR2 SQIVND (reference sequence).

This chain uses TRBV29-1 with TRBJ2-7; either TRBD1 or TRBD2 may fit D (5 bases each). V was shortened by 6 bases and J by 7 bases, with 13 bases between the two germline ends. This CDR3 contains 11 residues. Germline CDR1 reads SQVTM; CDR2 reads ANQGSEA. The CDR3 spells CSVSEGKEQYF. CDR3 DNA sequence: TGCAGCGTGAGTGAGGGGAAGGAGCAGTACTTC.

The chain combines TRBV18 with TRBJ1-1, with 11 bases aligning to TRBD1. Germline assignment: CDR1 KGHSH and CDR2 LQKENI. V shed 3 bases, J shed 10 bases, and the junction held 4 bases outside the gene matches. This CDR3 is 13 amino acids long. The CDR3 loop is CASSPGQGEVAFF. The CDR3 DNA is TGTGCCAGCTCACCGGGACAGGGGGAAGTAGCTTTCTTT.

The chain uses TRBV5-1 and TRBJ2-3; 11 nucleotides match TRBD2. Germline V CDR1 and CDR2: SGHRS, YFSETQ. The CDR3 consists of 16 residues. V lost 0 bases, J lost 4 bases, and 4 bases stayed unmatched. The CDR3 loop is CASSLETSGNADTQYF. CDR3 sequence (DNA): TGCGCCAGCAGCTTGGAGACTAGCGGGAACGCAGATACGCAGTATTTT.

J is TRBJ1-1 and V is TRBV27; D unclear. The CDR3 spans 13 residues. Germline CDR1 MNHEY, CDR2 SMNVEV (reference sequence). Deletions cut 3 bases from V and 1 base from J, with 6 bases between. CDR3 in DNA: TGTGCCAGCAGTTTTTTATGGAACACTGAAGCTTTCTTT. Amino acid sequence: CASSFLWNTEAFF.

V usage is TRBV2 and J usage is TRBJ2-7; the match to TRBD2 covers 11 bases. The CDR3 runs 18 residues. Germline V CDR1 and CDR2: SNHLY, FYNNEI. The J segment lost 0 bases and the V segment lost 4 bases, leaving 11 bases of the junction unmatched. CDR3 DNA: TGTGCCAGCAGTGTTGGGCTAGCGGGGGGTACTAGCTCCTACGAGCAGTACTTC. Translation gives CASSVGLAGGTSSYEQYF. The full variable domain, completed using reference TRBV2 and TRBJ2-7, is EPEVTQTPSHQVTQMGQEVILRCVPISNHLYFYWYRQILGQKVEFLVSFYNNEISEKSEIFDDQFSVERPDGSNFTLKIRSTKLEDSAMYFCASSVGLAGGTSSYEQYFGPGTRLTVT.

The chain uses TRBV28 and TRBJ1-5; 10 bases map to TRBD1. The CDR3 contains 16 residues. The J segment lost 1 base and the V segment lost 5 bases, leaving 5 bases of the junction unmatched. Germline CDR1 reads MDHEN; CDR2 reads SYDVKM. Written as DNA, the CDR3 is TGTGCCAGCAGTCTGGGGACAGGGGACAGCAATCAGCCCCAGCATTTT. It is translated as CASSLGTGDSNQPQHF.